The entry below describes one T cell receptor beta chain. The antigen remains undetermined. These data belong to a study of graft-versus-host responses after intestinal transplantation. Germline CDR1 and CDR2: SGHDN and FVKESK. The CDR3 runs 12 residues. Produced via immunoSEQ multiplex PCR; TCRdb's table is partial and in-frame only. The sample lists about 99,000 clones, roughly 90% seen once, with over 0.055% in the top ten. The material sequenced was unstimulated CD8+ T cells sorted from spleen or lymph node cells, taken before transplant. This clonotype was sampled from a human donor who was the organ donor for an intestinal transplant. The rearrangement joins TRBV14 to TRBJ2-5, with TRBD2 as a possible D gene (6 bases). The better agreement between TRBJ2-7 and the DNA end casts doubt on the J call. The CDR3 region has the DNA TGTGCCAGTAAGGGCGGGACCTACGAGCAGTACTTC. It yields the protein CASKGGTYEQYF.